These 12 T cell receptor beta chains came from one sample sequenced in a study of blood T cell repertoires in COVID-19. Measured with immunoSEQ multiplex PCR; TCRdb has only the in-frame clones, and not every one. The data contain 260,000 or so clones, 70% to 90% of them singletons. Sequencing input: peripheral blood. These TCRs come from a young man with active or convalescent COVID-19.

This chain links TRBV25-1 with TRBJ2-2; TRBD1 aligns across 8 bases. CDR3 size: 16 residues. Germline V gene data show CDR1 as MGHDK and CDR2 as SYGVNS. The junction had 7 bases not matched to a gene; V was cut back by 2 bases and J by 5 bases. The CDR3 spells CASSESGQGGTGELFF. The CDR3 DNA follows: TGTGCCAGCAGTGAAAGTGGACAGGGTGGAACCGGGGAGCTGTTTTTT.

The V and J genes are TRBV13 and TRBJ2-3; no reliable D call. CDR3 length: 15 residues. CDR1 and CDR2 (germline): PRHDT, FYEKMQ (reference sequence). Trimming shortened V by 0 bases and J by 3 bases, and 10 bases separated the two germline ends. The CDR3 loop reads CASSLGRVWTDTQYF. CDR3 DNA sequence: TGTGCCAGCAGCTTAGGCCGAGTTTGGACAGATACGCAGTATTTT.

The chain employs TRBV23-1 and TRBJ1-5, with D possibly matching TRBD1 (6 bases). TRBV23-1 is an ORF; its function is uncertain. This CDR3 is 19 amino acids long. V dropped 3 bases and J dropped 0 bases, with 21 bases sitting between them. CDR3 sequence reads: CASSHTTGFGGNSNQPQHF. DNA of the CDR3: TGCGCCAGCAGTCATACAACAGGGTTCGGAGGAAATAGCAATCAGCCCCAGCATTTT.

This clone was observed a single time. The chain uses TRBV7-8 and TRBJ2-7; D gene ambiguous. Germline CDR1 reads SGHVS; CDR2 reads FQNEAQ. Deletions cut 1 base from V and 4 bases from J, with 8 bases between. The length of the CDR3 is 13 residues. The CDR3 nucleotides read TGTGCCAGCAGCTTAGGGGTCGGGTACGAGCAGTACTTC. It specifies CASSLGVGYEQYF.

This clone has more than one count but fewer than ten. The J gene is TRBJ1-5, the V gene TRBV6-1, with D possibly being TRBD1 (5 bases). CDR1 is MNHNS and CDR2 is SASEGT in the germline V gene. V lost 1 base, J lost 4 bases, and 11 bases lay in between. The CDR3 loop spans 15 amino acids. CDR3 residues: CASSEGRVGNQPQHF. In nucleotides, the CDR3 is TGTGCCAGCAGTGAAGGCAGGGTAGGAAATCAGCCCCAGCATTTT.

The V and J genes are TRBV5-8 and TRBJ2-3; D not resolved. The CDR3 contains 13 residues. The germline V gene has CDR1 SGHTS and CDR2 YDEGEE. Trimming left V 4 bases short and J 2 bases short, with 8 bases between. The chain's CDR3 is CASSRSFTDTQYF. In DNA form, the CDR3 reads TGTGCCAGCAGCCGGAGCTTCACAGATACGCAGTATTTT.

The rearrangement joins TRBV23-1 to TRBJ2-3; D unclear. TRBV23-1 is an ORF, and what it does is uncertain. Trimming left V 0 bases short and J 2 bases short, with 9 bases between. The CDR3 totals 15 residues. In DNA form, the CDR3 reads TGCGCCAGCAGTCAATCGTTCGCGGCCACAGATACGCAGTATTTT. Its protein is CASSQSFAATDTQYF.

This clone has just a few counts. The rearrangement uses TRBV3-1 (or the pseudogene TRBV3-2) and TRBJ1-2; D uncertain. The CDR3 spans 12 residues. V shed 0 bases and J shed 7 bases, with 6 bases lying between them. The germline gives CDR1 LGHDT, CDR2 YNNKEL (reference sequence). The CDR3 DNA is TGTGCCAGCAGCCAAGATACCGGTGGCTACACCTTC. Residues: CASSQDTGGYTF.

In regard to this clone: This sample includes further DNA sequences coding for the same CDR3. Here the CDR3 DNA reads TGTGCCAGCAGCTCGGGACAGTATGGCTACACCTTC. Translation: CASSSGQYGYTF. The chain uses TRBV5-6 and TRBJ1-2; 7 nucleotides agree with TRBD1. The V gene end was trimmed by 3 bases and the J gene end by 5 bases; junction bases not matched to a gene: 1. The CDR3 is 12 amino acids. Germline lookup yields CDR1 SGHDT and CDR2 YYEEEE.

This chain joins TRBV27 and TRBJ1-4, with no clear D. CDR1 is MNHEY, CDR2 SMNVEV, per germline (reference sequence). This CDR3 region has 14 residues. V lost 8 bases, J lost 2 bases, and 12 bases lay in between. The CDR3 coding sequence is TGTGCCAGCGGACTACTACGGACTAATGAAAAACTGTTTTTT. Its protein is CASGLLRTNEKLFF. Full variable domain (missing parts from reference TRBV27 and TRBJ1-4): EAQVTQNPRYLITVTGKKLTVTCSQNMNHEYMSWYRQDPGLGLRQIYYSMNVEVTDKGDVPEGYKVSRKEKRNFPLILESPSPNQTSLYFCASGLLRTNEKLFFGSGTQLSVL.

The rearrangement links TRBV19 to TRBJ1-2; 10 nucleotides align to TRBD1. The junction had 4 bases not matched to a gene; V was cut back by 4 bases and J by 5 bases. The germline CDR1 and CDR2 sequences are LNHDA and SQIVND (reference sequence). This CDR3 contains 14 residues. CDR3 loop: CASSTDRGRYGYTF. The CDR3 DNA reads as TGTGCCAGTAGTACGGACAGGGGGAGGTATGGCTACACCTTC.

J is TRBJ1-6 and V is TRBV6-2 or TRBV6-3; 7 bases are a match to TRBD1. The CDR3 sequence is 20 residues long. Germline CDR1 MNHEY, CDR2 SVGEGT. V gave up 6 bases and J gave up 4 bases; unmatched junction bases: 21. CDR3 coding DNA: TGTGCCAGCAGCCCCGGACAGGAGGCCAGTATAAGGGGATATAATTCACCCCTCCACTTT. The encoded protein is CASSPGQEASIRGYNSPLHF.